The clone carrying this T cell receptor beta chain was recorded a few times. Antigen unknown. Every one of the donors was a healthy Caucasian. TCRdb called the 5' RACE reads again in MiXCR, with one record for every CDR3 protein. Of approximately 210,000 distinct CDR3 sequences detected, 15% to 20% appear once; the ten largest clones hold 40%. This specimen belongs to a study of identical twins. V lost 1 base and J lost 5, with 2 bases in between. Per germline, CDR1 MGHDK and CDR2 SYGVNS. This CDR3 contains 11 residues. The study's findings and limits: Part of the zero-insertion signal could reflect confounding by invariant MAIT and iNKT cells.

These data also formed part of another study, on T cells expressing NK-cell markers. That publication notes: HCMV seropositivity characterized seven of the eight sequenced donors, and seronegativity one. Dominant NKG2C+ clonotypes were found to form roughly 1.0-7.0% of CD8+ T cells in six donors.

The sequenced sample was CD8+ T cells sorted from blood. The TCR comes from a young woman in good health. The chain employs TRBV25-1 and TRBJ1-2; D gene ambiguous. CDR3: CASSEWYGYTF. Here the CDR3 DNA reads TGTGCCAGCAGTGAATGGTATGGCTACACCTTC.